This T cell receptor beta chain was found in a study of beta chain features in type 1 diabetes. Trimming removed 5 bases at V and 6 bases at J, with 10 bases between. Per the germline V gene, CDR1 is SGHVS and CDR2 is FQNEAQ. The CDR3 runs 13 residues. The entirety of the isolated RNA underwent reverse transcription, so expressed TCRB transcripts were sequenced. Approximately 3.5 million reads, on average, came from each naive, central memory and regulatory T cell sample. Profiled with immunoSEQ multiplex PCR; TCRdb holds only in-frame clones, not every one. The table lists 350,000 to 400,000 clones, roughly an eighth of them singletons, with around 0.0099% in the top ten. A word on this clone: Its matching antigen is unknown.

Study-wide findings and caveats: Within each of all four CD4+ subsets, Type 1 diabetes patients had TCRB CDR3s that were moderately but significantly shorter. Sampled from patients, naive, central memory and Treg TCRB repertoires appeared more similar than those sampled from healthy donors. Shorter templates might be favored by PCR, and equally so in patients and in controls. The VDJ junctions of type 1 diabetes patients carried fewer insertions and more deletions.

Sequencing used naive CD4+ T cells from blood. The chain uses TRBV7-8 and TRBJ2-2, with D uncertain. This sequence was found in a woman aged 18-29 years with type 1 diabetes. CDR3 DNA sequence: TGTGCCAGCAGCCCTCGGGTGTCCGGGGAGCTGTTTTTT. It codes for CASSPRVSGELFF.